Listed here are 26 T cell receptor beta chains from one sample, sequenced in a study of regulatory T cells in long-lasting Graves disease. The time point: newly diagnosed GD, antithyroid drugs for less than 3 months. After RNA was extracted from PBMCs, the TCR library was made from it. The authors built TCR beta libraries using iRepertoire HTBI primers and Arm-PCR of CDR3 regions. One entry per CDR3 protein, called by TCRdb with MiXCR from the multiplex PCR reads. The sample holds over 350,000 distinct CDR3 sequences, 13% to 15% seen once. A further study also used this sample, focusing on T cells in Graves' hyperthyroidism and ophthalmopathy.

Sequencing used peripheral blood mononuclear cells (PBMCs), obtained at new diagnosis, from a patient treated with antithyroid drugs. These receptors were taken from a woman in her 50s with Graves disease.

In its sample, this clonotype was seen a few times. This chain links TRBV20-1 with TRBJ1-2; D unresolved. The germline CDR1 and CDR2 sequences are DFQATT and SNEGSKA (reference sequence). The CDR3 totals 10 residues. The V gene lost 2 bases and the J gene lost 10 bases, with 8 bases spanning the gap. CDR3 in DNA: TGCAGTGCTAGAACGGGAGACTACACCTTC. It is translated as CSARTGDYTF.

This clonotype was observed a few times. This sequence joins TRBV5-1 and TRBJ2-7; TRBD1 aligns across 8 bases. Germline values: CDR1 SGHRS, CDR2 YFSETQ. This CDR3 is 15 amino acids long. The J segment lost 5 bases and the V segment lost 0 bases, leaving 7 bases of the junction unmatched. For the CDR3, the DNA is TGCGCCAGCAGCTTGGCCACCAGGGGGCTGCACGAGCAGTACTTC. This sequence encodes CASSLATRGLHEQYF.

The V and J genes are TRBV14 and TRBJ1-1; D is possibly TRBD1 (6 bases). The CDR3 sequence is 15 residues long. From germline, CDR1 is SGHDN and CDR2 FVKESK. With 2 bases removed from V and 3 bases from J, the gap between germline ends came to 13 bases. The DNA for the CDR3 is TGTGCCAGCAGCCAACAGGGGCAGGTCGACACTGAAGCTTTCTTT. Translating it yields CASSQQGQVDTEAFF.

This clonotype has only one observation. The V gene is TRBV9, the J gene TRBJ2-2; TRBD2 matches at 12 bases. Per the germline V gene, CDR1 is SGDLS and CDR2 is YYNGEE. The CDR3 has 15 residues. V gave up 9 bases and J gave up 7 bases; unmatched junction bases: 10. The CDR3 reads CATSGRATFGGELFF. The DNA for the CDR3 is TGTGCCACTAGCGGGAGGGCCACGTTTGGCGGGGAGCTGTTTTTT. Supplemented by reference TRBV9 and TRBJ2-2, the full variable domain reads DSGVTQTPKHLITATGQRVTLRCSPRSGDLSVYWYQQSLDQGLQFLIQYYNGEERAKGNILERFSAQQFPDLHSELNLSSLELGDSALYFCATSGRATFGGELFFGEGSRLTVL.

Ten or more counts support this clonotype. This chain joins TRBV6-1 and TRBJ2-6; a weak D match, TRBD1 (5 bases). V lost 8 bases to trimming and J lost 2 bases, with 22 bases between them. The CDR3 sequence is 18 residues long. Germline V gene lookup returns CDR1 MNHNS and CDR2 SASEGT. DNA for the CDR3: TGTGCCAGCTCCGACGGACAAGGATTTTCCCCTGGGGCCAACGTCCTGACTTTC. This gives the protein CASSDGQGFSPGANVLTF.

This clonotype was observed at least ten times. J is TRBJ1-1 and V is TRBV6-1; TRBD1 might be the D (5 bases). Germline values: CDR1 MNHNS, CDR2 SASEGT. CDR3 length equals 16 residues. V lost 3 bases and J lost 0, with 14 bases in between. Here the CDR3 DNA reads TGTGCCAGCAGTGACAGGGCGGGGATCATGAACACTGAAGCTTTCTTT. This gives the protein CASSDRAGIMNTEAFF.

A word on this clonotype: A much larger clone lies one base from this, so it may be a read error. The CDR3 does not end in the conserved phenylalanine or tryptophan, so this is likely a read error. The chain is built from TRBV7-9 and TRBJ2-1; TRBD2 matches 10 bases. This CDR3 comprises 13 residues. V gave up 5 bases and J gave up 10 bases; unmatched junction bases: 5. Germline CDR1 reads SEHNR; CDR2 reads FQNEAQ (reference sequence). The CDR3 region is CASSPGLAREQFS. CDR3 coding DNA: TGTGCCAGCAGCCCGGGACTAGCGAGGGAGCAGTTCTCC.

At least ten counts were recorded for this clonotype. The chain uses TRBV12-3 or TRBV12-4 and TRBJ2-1, with 10 bases identical to TRBD2. This CDR3 spans 15 amino acids. V dropped 3 bases and J dropped 7; count of bases not matched to a gene: 6. This chain's CDR3 is CASSLELAGTNEQFF. The CDR3 DNA reads TGTGCCAGCAGTTTGGAACTAGCGGGAACAAATGAGCAGTTCTTC.

This clonotype was recorded at least ten times. This rearrangement joins TRBV20-1 to TRBJ2-7, with 11 bases lining up with TRBD2. V shed 0 bases, J shed 0 bases, and the junction held 16 bases outside the gene matches. The CDR3 runs to 20 residues. Germline V CDR1 and CDR2: DFQATT, SNEGSKA (reference sequence). In nucleotides, the CDR3 is TGCAGTGCTAGAGAAACAAGGACTAGCGGGTTCCGAATTAGCTCCTACGAGCAGTACTTC. Amino acids: CSARETRTSGFRISSYEQYF.

J is TRBJ2-7 and V is TRBV5-6; D might be TRBD1 or TRBD2, each matching 6 bases. V gave up 4 bases and J gave up 2 bases, with 19 bases separating them. The CDR3 length is 16 residues. In germline, CDR1 is SGHDT, CDR2 YYEEEE. The chain's CDR3 is CASSPQGGWGAYEQYF. The CDR3 DNA sequence: TGTGCCAGCAGCCCCCAAGGGGGATGGGGGGCCTACGAGCAGTACTTC.

This clonotype was counted at least ten times. The chain combines TRBV3-1 with TRBJ1-2, with D maybe TRBD1 (6 bases). The ends were cut back, 1 base at V and 4 bases at J, with 16 bases in the middle. Germline V gene lookup returns CDR1 LGHDT and CDR2 YNNKEL (reference sequence). This CDR3 comprises 16 residues. The CDR3 reads CASSQVMGGAIYGYTF. In DNA form, the CDR3 reads TGTGCCAGCAGCCAAGTAATGGGGGGCGCGATCTATGGCTACACCTTC.

This clonotype was observed many times. The J gene is TRBJ2-1, the V gene TRBV11-2; D uncertain. V lost 1 base and J lost 5, with 15 bases in between. The CDR3 length is 16 residues. CDR1 and CDR2 (germline): SGHAT, FQNNGV. CDR3 nucleotide sequence: TGTGCCAGCAGCTTAGGGCGGCTAGTGCAGGACAATGAGCAGTTCTTC. Amino acid sequence: CASSLGRLVQDNEQFF.

There are many counts of this clonotype. The chain combines TRBV5-1 with TRBJ1-4; D is ambiguous. The V end was cut by 4 bases, the J end by 5 bases, with 12 bases between. This CDR3 contains 14 residues. The germline CDR1 and CDR2 sequences are SGHRS and YFSETQ. CDR3 protein: CASSIDPLNEKLFF. In nucleotides, the CDR3 is TGCGCCAGCAGCATCGACCCACTAAATGAAAAACTGTTTTTT.

This clonotype was counted at least ten times. This sequence joins TRBV28 and TRBJ2-7, with 12 bases identical to TRBD2. V trimming: 7 bases; J trimming: 3 bases; junction bases outside the gene matches: 4. CDR3 size: 14 residues. Germline CDR1 is MDHEN and CDR2 is SYDVKM. CDR3 sequence: CASTLAGGIYEQYF. Here the CDR3 DNA reads TGTGCCAGCACTCTAGCGGGAGGGATCTACGAGCAGTACTTC.

For this clonotype: It is likely a read error: a sequence one base away is far more abundant. V is TRBV28 and J is TRBJ2-4, with 13 bases that match TRBD2. The CDR3 covers 18 residues. The V gene's germline CDR1 is MDHEN and CDR2 SYDVKM. Unmatched junction bases numbered 8, after V lost 5 bases and J lost 1 base. The CDR3 protein is CASSGVTSGRTAKNIQYF. The CDR3 DNA reads as TGTGCCAGCAGTGGAGTGACTAGCGGGAGGACCGCCAAAAACATTCAGTACTTC.

J is TRBJ2-5 and V is TRBV6-1; D possibly corresponds to TRBD2 (5 bases). This CDR3 has 11 amino acids. V lost 7 bases, J lost 4 bases, and 7 bases lay in between. Germline loops: CDR1 MNHNS, CDR2 SASEGT. In DNA, the CDR3 is TGTGCCAGCACCGAGGGAGAGACCCAGTACTTC. Translation gives CASTEGETQYF.

This clonotype has more than one count but fewer than ten. The chain has TRBV10-1 and TRBJ2-3; D is uncertain. Deletions cut 2 bases from V and 0 bases from J, with 6 bases between. This CDR3 spans 14 amino acids. In germline, CDR1 is WNHNN, CDR2 SYGVQD (reference sequence). CDR3 in amino acids: CASSEAQSTDTQYF. The CDR3 nucleotides are TGCGCCAGCAGTGAGGCCCAGAGCACAGATACGCAGTATTTT.

The sample holds many counts of this clonotype. DNA for the CDR3: TGTGCCAGCAGTTTACGGAGGCTTGAAAAACTGTTTTTT. Its translation: CASSLRRLEKLFF. The chain has TRBV12-3 or TRBV12-4 and TRBJ1-4; D not certain. V was clipped by 2 bases and J by 7 bases, with 8 bases between them. The CDR3 spans 13 residues.

This clonotype appeared many times. The chain carries TRBV7-9 and TRBJ2-5; 10 positions match TRBD2. The CDR3 consists of 13 residues. Per germline, CDR1 SEHNR and CDR2 FQNEAQ (reference sequence). The V segment lost 10 bases and the J segment 3 bases; nucleotides outside the gene matches: 5. The CDR3 sequence: CAITLAGEETQYF. CDR3 in DNA: TGTGCCATAACGCTAGCGGGAGAAGAGACCCAGTACTTC. Complete variable domain (other parts from reference TRBV7-9 and TRBJ2-5): DTGVSQNPRHKITKRGQNVTFRCDPISEHNRLYWYRQTLGQGPEFLTYFQNEAQLEKSRLLSDRFSAERPKGSFSTLEIQRTEQGDSAMYLCAITLAGEETQYFGPGTRLLVL.

This chain uses TRBV5-1 with TRBJ1-6; D call uncertain. Per the germline V gene, CDR1 is SGHRS and CDR2 is YFSETQ. Trimming removed 3 bases from V and 8 bases from J, with 9 bases in between. This CDR3 is 13 amino acids long. This CDR3 reads CASSYRVDSPLHF. The CDR3 region has the DNA TGCGCCAGCAGCTACAGAGTGGATTCACCCCTCCACTTT.

This clonotype occurred a few times. The J gene is TRBJ2-1, the V gene TRBV7-9, with 9 bases aligning to TRBD2. The CDR3 loop spans 15 amino acids. Losses at the gene ends were 3 bases for V and 7 bases for J; bases not matched to a gene: 7. Germline assignment: CDR1 SEHNR and CDR2 FQNEAQ (reference sequence). The CDR3 spells CASSFQAGGPNEQFF. DNA for the CDR3: TGTGCCAGCAGCTTTCAGGCGGGAGGGCCTAATGAGCAGTTCTTC.

This clonotype has a count of ten or more. V and J are TRBV27 and TRBJ2-7; D is undetermined. The V end was cut by 5 bases, the J end by 0 bases, with 20 bases between. This CDR3 has 17 amino acids. Germline loops: CDR1 MNHEY, CDR2 SMNVEV (reference sequence). CDR3: CASSLRNYGPISYEQYF. CDR3 nucleotides: TGTGCCAGCAGTCTAAGAAACTACGGGCCTATCTCCTACGAGCAGTACTTC.

This clonotype was detected many times. The V and J genes are TRBV5-1 and TRBJ1-1; TRBD1 matches 9 bases. Germline loops: CDR1 SGHRS, CDR2 YFSETQ. V dropped 4 bases and J dropped 3; count of bases not matched to a gene: 4. CDR3 length: 14 amino acids. CDR3 loop: CASSQRTGDTEAFF. CDR3 nucleotide sequence: TGCGCCAGCAGCCAGAGGACAGGGGACACTGAAGCTTTCTTT.

This clonotype was found many times. The gene calls are TRBV30 and TRBJ2-1; D not certain. The V gene's germline CDR1 is GTSNPN and CDR2 SVGIG (reference sequence). The CDR3 length is 11 residues. Trimming took off 3 bases at V and 8 bases at J, with 8 bases between the two ends. CDR3 protein: CAWSTIYEQFF. The CDR3 nucleotides are TGTGCCTGGAGCACCATTTATGAGCAGTTCTTC.

This clonotype was detected many times. J is TRBJ1-2 and V is TRBV12-3 or TRBV12-4; the D gene is possibly TRBD1 (5 bases). Trimming cost V 3 bases and J 0 bases, with 8 bases left between them. This CDR3 has 14 residues. The CDR3 region is CASSFQGPNYGYTF. The DNA of the CDR3 is TGTGCCAGCAGTTTTCAGGGACCTAACTATGGCTACACCTTC.

This clonotype occurred many times. The chain uses TRBV12-3 or TRBV12-4 and TRBJ2-7; a weak D match, TRBD2 (6 bases). CDR3 length: 16 residues. V gave up 5 bases and J gave up 1 base, with 18 bases separating them. The DNA for the CDR3 is TGTGCCAGCAGTGCAAACTACTGGGGACTTTCCTACGAGCAGTACTTC. This gives the protein CASSANYWGLSYEQYF.